This is a list of T cell receptor beta chains from one sample in a study of T cell repertoires in cytomegalovirus infection. Via MiXCR, TCRdb re-called the reads, giving one row per CDR3 protein. This sample yields 45,000 to 55,000 distinct CDR3 sequences, of which roughly 18% are seen a single time; 50% to 65% belongs to the top ten. These TCRs are of unknown antigen specificity. The starting material was CD8+ T cells from cultured PBMCs, obtained from culture after CMV antigen stimulation. The origin of the receptors is a human donor in good health (CMV status not recorded). Some clones in this sample may be carry-over from other donors' samples. CDR3s include the opening cysteine and the closing phenylalanine or tryptophan.

v_call	cdr3_aa
TRBV6-6	CASSYPGTGVPKLYNEQFF
TRBV15	CATSSPTGLSQPQHF
TRBV7-9	CASSSGPQGPYEQYF
TRBV24-1	CATSDLSLDTQYF
TRBV2	CASSSGVATSETQYF
TRBV6-1	CASTRVSRAGVGEQYF
TRBV6-2/TRBV6-3	CASSYVIAGNEQFF
TRBV27	CASSSPGISNTEAFF
TRBV7-2	CASSLVGLAGGQSYNEQFF
TRBV27	CASSLSGASGPYEQYF
TRBV9	CASSVDSAGGREQFF
TRBV18	CASSPTGQGNTEAFF
TRBV9	CASSVASGGQETQYF
TRBV10-2	CASRTGTRNTGELFF
TRBV15	CATSSYRGGGYTF
TRBV7-6	CASSSPGQGMADTQYF
TRBV7-9	CASSSNPLTNSYEQYF
TRBV7-9	CASSPTKQSYEQYF
TRBV19	CASSGSSYNEQFF
TRBV20-1	CSGTGPIVVGYEQYF
TRBV6-6	CAAGNAAFF
TRBV12-5	CASGIDLGQGADNEQFF
TRBV29-1	CSVFGDSKSSYEQYF
TRBV7-8	CASSDRDRGYEQYF
TRBV7-2	CASSLGDSNTIYF
TRBV18	CASSPRQEGRYEQYF
TRBV15	CATTQEASGGKSTDTQYF
TRBV9	CASSPAGGGPSDTQYF
TRBV6-2/TRBV6-3	CASRARGQSSEQYF
TRBV7-3	CASSGRDRGSYEQYF
TRBV7-2	CASSFPSLLQGQETQYF
TRBV15	CATRHSASSYEQYF
TRBV12-3/TRBV12-4	CASSLGGKGTEAFF
TRBV15	CATSLGGYSNQPQHF
TRBV11-3	CASSLRRMEETQYF
TRBV7-2	CASSLAGQGYQPQHF
TRBV12-3/TRBV12-4	CASRTGTGRSEQFF
TRBV7-2	CASSHPTGKNTIYF
TRBV18	CASSPTSGSTDTQYF
TRBV4-1	CASSQDGGRPQHF
TRBV5-6	CASSLTPSGANVLTF
TRBV5-6	CASSPQGRKLFF